This TCR beta chain was retrieved from a study of blood T cell repertoires in COVID-19. On the study more broadly: T cells, B-cell-depleted T cells, or PBMCs supplied cDNA or gDNA.

In the study's own analysis: Estimates of nucleated cell counts were drawn from the amplification of reference gene primers. Only in-frame clones appear in the TCRdb table, and some are missing; sequencing was by immunoSEQ multiplex PCR. V, J and clone size are those of that table, while D and trimming were read from the DNA. The data contain more than 45,000 clones, around nine tenths of them seen just once; the ten biggest clones take up around a tenth. The sample holds one count of this clone. This sequence originates from a woman of 80 years or more with acute or convalescent COVID-19. The source material was peripheral blood.

CDR3 protein: CATSGQGDNEQFF. The DNA for the CDR3 is TGTGCCACCTCCGGACAGGGGGACAATGAGCAGTTCTTC. This chain uses TRBV12-3 or TRBV12-4 with TRBJ2-1; 10 nucleotides align to TRBD1. Germline trimming cut 10 bases from V and 5 bases from J; bases unmatched to any gene: 5. The CDR3 is 13 amino acids.